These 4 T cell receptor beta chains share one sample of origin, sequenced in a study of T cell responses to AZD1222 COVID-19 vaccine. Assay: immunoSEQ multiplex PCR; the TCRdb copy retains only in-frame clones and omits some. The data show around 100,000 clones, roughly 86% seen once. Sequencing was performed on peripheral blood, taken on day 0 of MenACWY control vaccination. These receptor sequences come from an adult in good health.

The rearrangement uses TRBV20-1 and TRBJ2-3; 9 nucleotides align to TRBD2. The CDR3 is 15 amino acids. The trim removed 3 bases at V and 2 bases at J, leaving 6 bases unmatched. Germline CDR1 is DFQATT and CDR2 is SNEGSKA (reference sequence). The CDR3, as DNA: TGCAGTGCTAGTTCGGGACTAGCAAACACAGATACGCAGTATTTT. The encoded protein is CSASSGLANTDTQYF.

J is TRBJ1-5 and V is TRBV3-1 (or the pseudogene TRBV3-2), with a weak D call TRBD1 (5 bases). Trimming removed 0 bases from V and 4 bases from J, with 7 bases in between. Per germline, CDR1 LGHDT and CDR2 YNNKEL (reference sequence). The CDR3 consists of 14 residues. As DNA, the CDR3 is TGTGCCAGCAGCCAAGAGGGGGGGAATCAGCCCCAGCATTTT. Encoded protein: CASSQEGGNQPQHF.

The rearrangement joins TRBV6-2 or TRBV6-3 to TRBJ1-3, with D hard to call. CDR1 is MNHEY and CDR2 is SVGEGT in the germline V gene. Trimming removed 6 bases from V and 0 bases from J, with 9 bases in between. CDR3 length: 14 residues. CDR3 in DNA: TGTGCCAGCAGCATCACTTACTCTGGAAACACCATATATTTT. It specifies CASSITYSGNTIYF.

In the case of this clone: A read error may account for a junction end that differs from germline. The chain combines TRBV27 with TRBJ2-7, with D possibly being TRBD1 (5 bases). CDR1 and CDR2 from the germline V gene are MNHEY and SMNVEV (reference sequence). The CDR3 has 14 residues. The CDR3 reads CASSPRGLSSEQYF. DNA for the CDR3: TGTGCCAGCAGTCCAAGGGGTCTCTCCTCCGAGCAGTACTTC.